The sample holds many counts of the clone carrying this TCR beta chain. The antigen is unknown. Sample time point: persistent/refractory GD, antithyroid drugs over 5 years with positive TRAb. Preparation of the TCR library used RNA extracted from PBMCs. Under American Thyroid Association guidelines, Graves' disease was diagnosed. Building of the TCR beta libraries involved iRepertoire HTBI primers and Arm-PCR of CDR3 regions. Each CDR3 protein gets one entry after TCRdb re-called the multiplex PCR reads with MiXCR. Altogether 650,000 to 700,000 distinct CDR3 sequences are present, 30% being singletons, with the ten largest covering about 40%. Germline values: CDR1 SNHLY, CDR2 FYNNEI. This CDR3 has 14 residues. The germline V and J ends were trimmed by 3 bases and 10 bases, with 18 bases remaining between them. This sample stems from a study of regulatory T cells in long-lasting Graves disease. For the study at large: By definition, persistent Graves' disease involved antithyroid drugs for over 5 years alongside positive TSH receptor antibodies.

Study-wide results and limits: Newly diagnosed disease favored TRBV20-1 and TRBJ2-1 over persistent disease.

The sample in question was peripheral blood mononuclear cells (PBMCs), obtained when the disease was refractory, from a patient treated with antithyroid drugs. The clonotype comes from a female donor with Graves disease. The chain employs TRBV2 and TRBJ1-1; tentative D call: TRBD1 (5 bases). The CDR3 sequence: CASSDRVSELVAFF. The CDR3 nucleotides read TGTGCCAGCAGTGACAGGGTATCCGAGTTGGTAGCTTTCTTT.